The 8 T cell receptor beta chains listed next were all sequenced from one sample in a study of blood T cells in healthy people across ages. A second PCR of roughly 7 to 11 cycles used a sample-barcoded 5' primer and a J-beta primer mix. MiXCR, applied by TCRdb to the 5' RACE reads, yields one record per CDR3 protein. Altogether about 1.7 million distinct CDR3 sequences are present, 28% being singletons, with the ten largest covering around 7.7%. The sample was blood. The receptors come from a woman in her 30s in good health.

The rearrangement joins TRBV5-1 to TRBJ2-1, with D tentatively TRBD2 (6 bases). V lost 1 base and J 0 bases, leaving 17 bases between the germline ends. Germline assignment: CDR1 SGHRS and CDR2 YFSETQ. The CDR3 extends over 18 amino acids. The CDR3 region has the DNA TGCGCCAGCAGCTTGATAGGTTCGGGGGTCCGCTCCTACAATGAGCAGTTCTTC. Translating it yields CASSLIGSGVRSYNEQFF.

The rearrangement uses TRBV6-5 and TRBJ2-6, with D perhaps matching TRBD1 (6 bases). V lost 0 bases and J lost 0, with 12 bases in between. CDR3 length: 18 residues. Germline assignment: CDR1 MNHEY and CDR2 SVGAGI. The CDR3 DNA reads as TGTGCCAGCAGTTACTCCGGAACAGGGTTCTCTGGGGCCAACGTCCTGACTTTC. Its translation: CASSYSGTGFSGANVLTF.

CDR3 residues: CASSRPGTGVQETQYF. DNA for the CDR3: TGTGCCAGCAGTCGCCCAGGGACAGGGGTCCAAGAGACCCAGTACTTC. V usage is TRBV12-3 or TRBV12-4 and J usage is TRBJ2-5; TRBD1 matches 10 bases. This CDR3 spans 16 amino acids. J gave up 1 base and V 5 bases, and 7 bases lay outside the gene matches.

This rearrangement joins TRBV12-3 or TRBV12-4 to TRBJ2-3, with D hard to call. The CDR3 length is 15 residues. The V end lost 6 bases, the J end lost 0 bases, and 13 bases lay between the germline ends. DNA for the CDR3: TGTGCCAGCAGCCCAAGAACACAGAGCACAGATACGCAGTATTTT. Encoded protein: CASSPRTQSTDTQYF.

In its sample, this clonotype was seen a few times. The chain uses TRBV7-9 and TRBJ2-4; 8 bases are a match to TRBD2. CDR1 SEHNR and CDR2 FQNEAQ come from the germline V gene (reference sequence). V lost 1 base, J lost 0 bases, and 14 bases stayed unmatched. This CDR3 has 20 amino acids. This CDR3 is CASSLDFGQKAGVAKNIQYF. CDR3 DNA: TGTGCCAGCAGCTTAGATTTCGGACAGAAAGCGGGGGTAGCCAAAAACATTCAGTACTTC.

This clonotype was picked up a small number of times. The V gene is TRBV20-1, the J gene TRBJ1-1; a weak D match, TRBD1 (6 bases). V was pared by 2 bases and J by 5 bases, with 15 bases between. This CDR3 region has 14 residues. Germline CDR1 and CDR2: DFQATT and SNEGSKA (reference sequence). CDR3 bases: TGCAGTGCTAGAAAGGGCACAGGGTCAACTGAAGCTTTCTTT. Protein: CSARKGTGSTEAFF.

The chain recombines TRBV18 with TRBJ2-1; 9 bases are a match to TRBD1. In germline, CDR1 is KGHSH, CDR2 LQKENI. The CDR3 length is 21 residues. Losses at the gene ends were 3 bases for V and 1 base for J; bases not matched to a gene: 19. The CDR3 nucleotides read TGTGCCAGCTCACCGCAAACGGACAGGGGTCCCATAATACTATCCTACAATGAGCAGTTCTTC. Amino acids: CASSPQTDRGPIILSYNEQFF.

The rearrangement links TRBV7-2 to TRBJ2-7, with TRBD2 as a possible D gene (6 bases). CDR3 length equals 15 residues. CDR1 is SGHTA and CDR2 is FQGNSA in the germline V gene. Trimming took 5 bases from V and 3 from J, leaving 17 bases between them. This CDR3 reads CASSTGGASLYEQYF. CDR3 DNA sequence: TGTGCCAGCAGCACAGGAGGGGCGTCCCTCTACGAGCAGTACTTC. The full variable domain, completed using reference TRBV7-2 and TRBJ2-7, is GAGVSQSPSNKVTEKGKDVELRCDPISGHTALYWYRQSLGQGLEFLIYFQGNSAPDKSGLPSDRFSAERTGGSVSTLTIQRTQQEDSAVYLCASSTGGASLYEQYFGPGTRLTVT.